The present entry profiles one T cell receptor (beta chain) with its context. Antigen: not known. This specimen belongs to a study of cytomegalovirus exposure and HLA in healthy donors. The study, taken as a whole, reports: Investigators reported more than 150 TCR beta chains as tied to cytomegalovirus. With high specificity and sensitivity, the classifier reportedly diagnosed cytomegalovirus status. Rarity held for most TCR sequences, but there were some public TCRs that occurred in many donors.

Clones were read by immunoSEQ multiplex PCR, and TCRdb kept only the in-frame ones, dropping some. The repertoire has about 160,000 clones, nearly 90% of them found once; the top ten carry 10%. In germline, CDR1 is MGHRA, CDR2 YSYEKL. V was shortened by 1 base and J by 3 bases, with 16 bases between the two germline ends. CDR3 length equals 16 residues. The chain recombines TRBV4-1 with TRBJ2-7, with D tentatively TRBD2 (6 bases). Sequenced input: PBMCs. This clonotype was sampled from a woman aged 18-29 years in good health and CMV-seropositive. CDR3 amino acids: CASSQAAGGMGYEQYF. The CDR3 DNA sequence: TGCGCCAGCAGCCAAGCAGCCGGAGGGATGGGCTACGAGCAGTACTTC.